The subject of this entry is one TCR beta chain. The antigen is not known. The germline gives CDR1 DFQATT, CDR2 SNEGSKA (reference sequence). V was clipped by 0 bases and J by 8 bases, with 4 bases between them. The CDR3 spans 11 residues. This specimen belongs to a study of OX40 agonist ivuxolimab in advanced cancers. Study information: Every patient in dose escalation had hepatocellular carcinoma, melanoma, renal cell or head and neck cancer. Study-wide results and limits: Circulating CD4+ and CD8+ T cells showed clonal expansion by week 6 at 0.1 to 3.0 mg/kg.

Measured with immunoSEQ multiplex PCR; TCRdb has only the in-frame clones, and not every one. The sample yields tens of thousands of clones, roughly nine tenths seen once. The source of this sequence is an adult with an advanced solid tumor such as melanoma, head and neck, liver or kidney cancer. This specimen consisted of CD4+ or CD8+ T cells sorted from blood, obtained in a trial of the OX40 agonist ivuxolimab. This sequence joins TRBV20-1 and TRBJ1-4; D not certain. CDR3 nucleotide sequence: TGCAGTGCTAGAGACGCCGAAAAACTGTTTTTT. Protein product: CSARDAEKLFF.